These T cell receptor beta chains were read from a single sample in a study of blood T cell repertoires in COVID-19. Produced via immunoSEQ multiplex PCR; TCRdb's table is partial and in-frame only. The sample has some 340,000 clones; 87% are singletons. Sequencing was done on a sample of PBMCs or T cells enriched from blood (not recorded which). These receptors originate from a woman younger than 45 who had recovered from COVID-19. The CDR3 runs from the conserved cysteine through the conserved F or W. The D gene is left open where the match is weak. Size is omitted from some rows. Given values are once, few, many or a class for expanded clones.

clone size	D gene	V gene	J gene	CDR3 DNA	CDR3 protein
-	TRBD1	TRBV6-5	TRBJ1-5	TGTGCCAGCAGTTTATTGGGACAGGGAGACCAGCCCCAGCATTTT	CASSLLGQGDQPQHF
-	-	TRBV20-1	TRBJ2-5	TGCAGTGCTAGAGTCGGGGAGACCCAGTACTTC	CSARVGETQYF
-	TRBD1	TRBV3-1/TRBV3-2	TRBJ1-2	TGTGCCAGCAGCTCTGGGACAGATTATGGCTACACCTTC	CASSSGTDYGYTF
-	TRBD1	TRBV7-9	TRBJ2-7	TGTGCCAGCAGCTTAGAACGGGACAGGGGGCTCCACGAGCAGTACTTC	CASSLERDRGLHEQYF
-	-	TRBV7-9	TRBJ1-1	TGTGCCAGCAGCTTACCCCCCAGGGCTTTCTTT	CASSLPPRAFF
-	TRBD2	TRBV6-1	TRBJ2-3	TGTGCCAGCAGTGAAGCAGCGGGGGGGCCAGATACGCAGTATTTT	CASSEAAGGPDTQYF
-	TRBD2	TRBV4-2	TRBJ2-1	TGTGCCAGCAGCCAAAGCCCCCCGGGAGCGGGGACGGGTGAGCAGTTCTTC	CASSQSPPGAGTGEQFF
-	TRBD1	TRBV28	TRBJ1-2	TGTGCCAGCAGGTCGACAGGGTATTACTATGGCTACACCTTC	CASRSTGYYYGYTF
-	-	TRBV29-1	TRBJ1-2	TGCAGCGTTGACCTCGGGATTTTCTATGGCTACACCTTC	CSVDLGIFYGYTF
once	-	TRBV19	TRBJ1-1	TGTGCCAGTAGGGAGGGTCGAATAACTGAAGCTTTCTTT	CASREGRITEAFF
-	-	TRBV28	TRBJ2-5	TGTGCCAGCGCGGTTCGGGGGGCCGGGCAAGAGACCCAGTACTTC	CASAVRGAGQETQYF
-	TRBD1	TRBV24-1	TRBJ1-4	TGTGCCACCAGTGACCCGGGACAGGGAGGTGAAAAACTGTTTTTT	CATSDPGQGGEKLFF
-	-	TRBV12-5	TRBJ2-2	TGTGCTAGTGGTTTGCTCGACAGGATCAACACCGGGGAGCTGTTTTTT	CASGLLDRINTGELFF
-	TRBD1	TRBV7-9	TRBJ1-1	TGTGCCAGCACCTTGACAGGGGCTAACACTGAAGCTTTCTTT	CASTLTGANTEAFF
once	-	TRBV20-1	TRBJ1-2	TGCGGGGGCGTTAACTATGGCTACACCTTC	CGGVNYGYTF
-	-	TRBV5-6	TRBJ2-5	TGTGCCAGCAGCTTGGGGACAGCGTACCAAGAGACCCAGTACTTC	CASSLGTAYQETQYF
-	-	TRBV5-1	TRBJ1-2	TGCGCCAGCAGCTTTTCAGGGGCCGACGGAGGCTACACCTTC	CASSFSGADGGYTF
-	-	TRBV9	TRBJ1-3	TGTGCCAGCAGCCCTTGGGTCTCGGCAGGGGCTGGAAACACCATATATTTT	CASSPWVSAGAGNTIYF
once	TRBD2	TRBV18	TRBJ2-1	TGTGCCAGCTCCCCAGCTAGCGGGGGGTACAATGAGCAGTTCTTC	CASSPASGGYNEQFF
-	-	TRBV5-1	TRBJ1-2	TGCGCCAGCAGCCGACTTCTTCCTTCCACCGGGACACACGGAGGCTACACCTTC	CASSRLLPSTGTHGGYTF
once	TRBD1	TRBV12-3/TRBV12-4	TRBJ1-2	TGTGCCAGCAGTTTAAGGGGGCCGGGAGGCTACACCTTC	CASSLRGPGGYTF
-	-	TRBV10-3	TRBJ1-5	TGTGCCATCAGTGAGTCGAGTCAGCCCCAGCATTTT	CAISESSQPQHF
-	-	TRBV12-3/TRBV12-4	TRBJ1-1	TGTGCCAGCAGTCCGACACTGAACACTGAAGCTTTCTTT	CASSPTLNTEAFF
-	TRBD1	TRBV2	TRBJ2-7	TGTGCCAGCAGTGTTGACAGGGGTAATTACGAGCAGTACTTC	CASSVDRGNYEQYF
-	-	TRBV4-2	TRBJ2-3	TGTGCCAGCAGCCAAGATGGCCAAGCAGATACGCAGTATTTT	CASSQDGQADTQYF
many	-	TRBV6-6	TRBJ2-3	TGTGCCAGCAGTTACGGGCAACCTACCGGCACAGATACGCAGTATTTT	CASSYGQPTGTDTQYF
-	TRBD2	TRBV27	TRBJ2-7	TGTGCCAGCAGTTTAAGGCTAGCGGGGGGGCCTGTCACTCTGTACTTC	CASSLRLAGGPVTLYF
-	TRBD1	TRBV6-5	TRBJ1-4	TGTGCCAGCAGACGAACCTTCGGACAGGTGGAAAAACTGTTTTTT	CASRRTFGQVEKLFF
-	-	TRBV5-1	TRBJ2-7	TGCGCCAGCAGTAAGACAGGTCTGAGCTCCTACGAGCAGTACTTC	CASSKTGLSSYEQYF
few	-	TRBV2	TRBJ2-5	TGTGCCAGCGCCGCCGGGACTTACAAGGAGACCCAGTACTTC	CASAAGTYKETQYF
-	-	TRBV13	TRBJ1-1	TGTGCCAGCAGCACCGGAATGGGGGCACTAAAGACTGAAGCTTTCTTT	CASSTGMGALKTEAFF
-	-	TRBV27	TRBJ1-4	TGTGCCAGCAGTTTAAGTGGGGGGGTAGGAGAAAAACTGTTTTTT	CASSLSGGVGEKLFF
-	-	TRBV2	TRBJ2-2	TGTGCCAGCAGTGACCGGACTACCGGGGAGCTGTTTTTT	CASSDRTTGELFF
-	TRBD2	TRBV5-1	TRBJ2-3	TGCGCCAGCAGCTTGGTTAGCGGGGGTCTCACAGATACGCAGTATTTT	CASSLVSGGLTDTQYF
few	TRBD1	TRBV6-1	TRBJ1-1	TGTGCCAGCAGTGAAGAGGGAGCCGGGACAGCAGAAGCTTTCTTT	CASSEEGAGTAEAFF